The present T cell receptor beta chain was sequenced within a study of PD-L1 blockade in urothelial cancer. Study information: T cells were recovered from blood samples at a median of roughly 150,000.

The CDR3 runs to 19 residues. The V gene's germline CDR1 is SGHTA and CDR2 FQGNSA. After removal of 0 bases from V and 2 bases from J, the junction contained 9 bases not matched to a gene. The table came from immunoSEQ multiplex PCR; TCRdb's copy has only in-frame clones and leaves some out. This table holds under 95,000 clones, over 80% found once. Time point meaning: pretreatment peripheral blood. This material consisted of PBMCs, taken around atezolizumab (anti-PD-L1) treatment. The chain combines TRBV7-2 with TRBJ2-7, with 14 bases lining up with TRBD2. This TCR derives from a man in his 60s with urothelial cancer. CDR3 sequence reads: CASSLATGLAGGGAYEQYF. CDR3 in DNA: TGTGCCAGCAGCTTAGCGACCGGACTAGCGGGAGGAGGGGCCTACGAGCAGTACTTC.